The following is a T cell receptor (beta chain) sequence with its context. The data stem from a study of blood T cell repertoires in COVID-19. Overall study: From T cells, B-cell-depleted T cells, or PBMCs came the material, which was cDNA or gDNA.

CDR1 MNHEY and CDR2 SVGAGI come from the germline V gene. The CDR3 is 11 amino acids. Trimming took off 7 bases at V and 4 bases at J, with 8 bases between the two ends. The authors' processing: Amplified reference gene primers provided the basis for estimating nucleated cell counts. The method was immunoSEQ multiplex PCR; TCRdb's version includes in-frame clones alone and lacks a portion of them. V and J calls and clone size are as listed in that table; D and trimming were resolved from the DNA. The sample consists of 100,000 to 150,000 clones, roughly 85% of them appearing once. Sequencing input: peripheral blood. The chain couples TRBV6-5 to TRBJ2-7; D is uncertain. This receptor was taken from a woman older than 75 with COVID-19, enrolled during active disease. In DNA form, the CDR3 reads TGTGCCAGCACGGTCACTTACGAGCAGTACTTC. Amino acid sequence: CASTVTYEQYF.